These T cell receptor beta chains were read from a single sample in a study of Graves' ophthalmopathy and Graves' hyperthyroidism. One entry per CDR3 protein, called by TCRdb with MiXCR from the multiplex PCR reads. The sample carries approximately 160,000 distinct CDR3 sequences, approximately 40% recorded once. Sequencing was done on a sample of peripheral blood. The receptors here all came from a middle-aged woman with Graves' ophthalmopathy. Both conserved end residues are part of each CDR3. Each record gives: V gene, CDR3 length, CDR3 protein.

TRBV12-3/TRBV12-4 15 CASSPRTGGAETQYF
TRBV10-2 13 CASSEQGGSPLHF
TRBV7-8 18 CASSRGILAGESGYEQYF
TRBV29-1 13 CSCSLQGDTEAFF
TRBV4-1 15 CASSQDRRNGQPQHF
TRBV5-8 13 CASSRGAQETQYF
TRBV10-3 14 CAISERAAADGYTF
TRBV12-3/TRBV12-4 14 CASKYRDSNYGYTF
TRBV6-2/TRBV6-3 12 CASRDEGYGYTF
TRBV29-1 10 CSVANTEAFF
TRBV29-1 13 CSVLLAGSYEQYF
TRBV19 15 CASSEIDRGDTEAFF
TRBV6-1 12 CASRVTEHEQYF
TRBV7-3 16 CASSPLGSGSSYEQYF
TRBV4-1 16 CVSSQGGTAIGYEQYF
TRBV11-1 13 CASTTGKGYEQYF
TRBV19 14 CASSLKRGEETQYF
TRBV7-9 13 CAFREADNSPLHF
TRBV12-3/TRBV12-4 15 CASSFNMDRMLGYTF
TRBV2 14 CASSFTGLGQPQHF
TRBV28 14 CASSSLAGIYEQYF
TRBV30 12 CACMPGGTEAFF
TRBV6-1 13 CASSPGQSSRAFF
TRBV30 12 CAWLSATGELFF
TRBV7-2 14 CASSPKFGSYEQYF
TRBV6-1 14 CASSDGGQGYEQYF
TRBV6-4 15 CASSASGGNTGELFF
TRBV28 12 CASSLVVGIQYF
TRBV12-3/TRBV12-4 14 CASSGETGANVLTF
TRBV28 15 CASSPLGEGFTEAFF
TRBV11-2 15 CASSLTSGITGELFF